The 21 T cell receptor beta chains listed next were all sequenced from one sample in a study of CD4 T cell repertoires in COVID-19. Assay used: immunoSEQ multiplex PCR; TCRdb lists only in-frame clones, some missing. The table has approximately 75,000 clones, about 83% seen once. The sequences come from CD4+ T cells from peripheral blood, collected after recovery from COVID-19. The receptors derive from a human donor who had COVID-19.

The V call is TRBV19, the J call TRBJ2-1; possible D gene TRBD2, 5 bases. Looked up from germline, CDR1 is LNHDA and CDR2 is SQIVND (reference sequence). V lost 3 bases, J lost 2 bases, and 8 bases lay in between. The CDR3 totals 14 residues. The CDR3 reads CASSMSGAYNEQFF. The CDR3 coding sequence is TGTGCCAGTAGTATGAGCGGTGCCTACAATGAGCAGTTCTTC. Looking up the rest from reference TRBV19 and TRBJ2-1 gives the full variable domain: DGGITQSPKYLFRKEGQNVTLSCEQNLNHDAMYWYRQDPGQGLRLIYYSQIVNDFQKGDIAEGYSVSREKKESFPLTVTSAQKNPTAFYLCASSMSGAYNEQFFGPGTRLTVL.

The genes are TRBV11-2 and TRBJ2-1; TRBD1 agrees at 7 bases. CDR3 length equals 16 residues. From germline, CDR1 is SGHAT and CDR2 FQNNGV. J lost 6 bases, V lost 5 bases, and 13 bases had no gene match. CDR3 amino acids: CASSGAGTAVTNEQFF. Here the CDR3 DNA reads TGTGCCAGCAGCGGCGCCGGGACAGCGGTTACCAATGAGCAGTTCTTC.

This chain connects TRBV4-2 to TRBJ2-3, with D unresolved. V was pared by 0 bases and J by 4 bases, with 17 bases between. CDR3 length: 17 residues. From germline, CDR1 is LGHNA and CDR2 YNFKEQ. The CDR3 nucleotides are TGTGCCAGCAGCCAAGAGGTCCGCCAAAGGGTCCCAGATACGCAGTATTTT. Protein sequence: CASSQEVRQRVPDTQYF.

The chain is built from TRBV24-1 and TRBJ2-5; 8 nucleotides align to TRBD1. Trimming removed 2 bases from V and 1 base from J; junction bases left unmatched: 5. The CDR3 loop spans 16 amino acids. CDR1 KGHDR and CDR2 SFDVKD come from the germline V gene. The CDR3 spells CATSDSGRGRQETQYF. The CDR3 DNA follows: TGTGCCACCAGTGATTCAGGCAGGGGGCGCCAAGAGACCCAGTACTTC.

The chain combines TRBV9 with TRBJ2-5; 7 bases map to TRBD1. CDR3 length equals 16 residues. Germline CDR1 reads SGDLS; CDR2 reads YYNGEE. The junction had 8 bases not matched to a gene; V was cut back by 2 bases and J by 1 base. CDR3 sequence reads: CASSVKGQTFQETQYF. The CDR3 nucleotides are TGTGCCAGCAGCGTCAAGGGACAGACCTTCCAAGAGACCCAGTACTTC.

CDR3 residues: CASSIQQNTEAFF. The CDR3 DNA follows: TGTGCCAGTAGTATCCAACAGAACACTGAAGCTTTCTTT. The V and J genes are TRBV19 and TRBJ1-1, with no clear D. V was clipped by 3 bases and J by 1 base, with 6 bases between them. CDR1 is LNHDA, CDR2 SQIVND, per germline (reference sequence). This CDR3 has 13 amino acids.

The genes are TRBV5-5 and TRBJ1-5, with D possibly being TRBD1 (5 bases). Germline CDR1 and CDR2: SGHKS and YYEKEE (reference sequence). The CDR3 length is 14 residues. Trimming pared 0 bases from V and 9 bases from J, leaving 13 bases between. CDR3 coding DNA: TGTGCCAGCAGCTTGGCCGACGGAGGGACGCCCCAGCATTTT. This translates into CASSLADGGTPQHF.

The gene calls are TRBV5-1 and TRBJ2-3, with 11 nucleotides matching TRBD2. CDR1 and CDR2 from the germline V gene are SGHRS and YFSETQ. The V and J ends lost 0 bases and 0 bases, in that order; junction bases with no gene match: 6. CDR3 length: 18 amino acids. In nucleotides, the CDR3 is TGCGCCAGCAGCTTGGAGGTAGCGGGGGGGAGGAGCACAGATACGCAGTATTTT. Its translation: CASSLEVAGGRSTDTQYF.

This chain connects TRBV7-8 to TRBJ2-2, with D possibly being TRBD2 (6 bases). CDR3 length equals 15 residues. Germline CDR1 is SGHVS and CDR2 is FQNEAQ. Trimming removed 5 bases from V and 7 bases from J, with 17 bases in between. This chain's CDR3 is CASSTGLLRGGELFF. The CDR3 coding sequence is TGTGCCAGCAGCACGGGACTCCTAAGAGGCGGGGAGCTGTTTTTT.

The chain is built from TRBV7-9 and TRBJ2-7; a possible D gene is TRBD2 (6 bases). The germline gives CDR1 SEHNR, CDR2 FQNEAQ (reference sequence). This CDR3 has 13 residues. The V end lost 8 bases, the J end lost 3 bases, and 14 bases lay between the germline ends. CDR3 DNA: TGTGCCAGCTCCCGGGACTCCTACTACGAGCAGTACTTC. Encoded protein: CASSRDSYYEQYF.

This clone came up a few times. J is TRBJ1-3 and V is TRBV3-1 (or the pseudogene TRBV3-2); no definite D call. Germline CDR1 LGHDT, CDR2 YNNKEL (reference sequence). This CDR3 contains 16 residues. Trimming left V 4 bases short and J 5 bases short, with 18 bases between. The CDR3 bases are TGTGCCAGCAGCCCCCGCGGAAGGGTTGAGAGAAACACCATATATTTT. Translation gives CASSPRGRVERNTIYF.

The gene calls are TRBV3-1 (or the pseudogene TRBV3-2) and TRBJ1-6; D perhaps matches TRBD1 (5 bases). Germline lookup yields CDR1 LGHDT and CDR2 YNNKEL (reference sequence). Trimming removed 4 bases from V and 13 bases from J, with 11 bases in between. This CDR3 has 12 amino acids. CDR3 sequence reads: CASSRVDSPLHF. CDR3 coding DNA: TGTGCCAGCAGCCGTGTTGACAGTCCCCTCCACTTT.

The chain recombines TRBV28 with TRBJ2-2; D may be TRBD1 (5 bases). The CDR3 covers 15 residues. CDR1 MDHEN and CDR2 SYDVKM come from the germline V gene. V lost 10 bases, J lost 0 bases, and 15 bases lay in between. The CDR3 spells CATLGQDANTGELFF. CDR3 in DNA: TGTGCCACCCTGGGGCAGGACGCGAACACCGGGGAGCTGTTTTTT.

V and J are TRBV19 and TRBJ2-2; 7 bases map to TRBD1. Germline V lookup: CDR1 LNHDA, CDR2 SQIVND (reference sequence). This CDR3 spans 14 amino acids. Germline trimming cut 9 bases from V and 3 bases from J; bases unmatched to any gene: 7. The CDR3 nucleotides are TGTGCCAGCCAGGGGACAGCATACACCGGGGAGCTGTTTTTT. It codes for CASQGTAYTGELFF.

J is TRBJ2-6 and V is TRBV27, with no clear D. V lost 6 bases to trimming and J lost 13 bases, with 13 bases between them. This CDR3 is built from 12 residues. Looked up from germline, CDR1 is MNHEY and CDR2 is SMNVEV (reference sequence). The CDR3 nucleotides are TGTGCCAGCAGGCAAGGCTTAGGAGTCCTGACTTTC. This encodes CASRQGLGVLTF.

V gene TRBV10-2 combines with J gene TRBJ2-5; 9 bases fit TRBD2. V lost 6 bases, J lost 4 bases, and 6 bases stayed unmatched. The CDR3 has 14 residues. Germline loops: CDR1 WSHSY, CDR2 SAAADI. This CDR3 reads CASRDAGGRETQYF. In nucleotides, the CDR3 is TGCGCCAGCAGGGACGCGGGAGGGAGAGAGACCCAGTACTTC.

J is TRBJ2-2 and V is TRBV5-1, with 8 positions matching TRBD2. Germline V gives CDR1 SGHRS, CDR2 YFSETQ. V was pared by 3 bases and J by 7 bases, with 11 bases of the junction left unmatched. The CDR3 covers 16 residues. The DNA of the CDR3 is TGCGCCAGCAGCTCCCGTTCGGGGGGGCGAGGCGGGGAGCTGTTTTTT. Protein product: CASSSRSGGRGGELFF.

This chain links TRBV6-1 with TRBJ2-3; 8 bases match TRBD2. V dropped 2 bases and J dropped 0; count of bases not matched to a gene: 4. CDR1 and CDR2 (germline): MNHNS, SASEGT. This CDR3 spans 16 amino acids. The CDR3 protein is CASSEIAGRSTDTQYF. CDR3 nucleotide sequence: TGTGCCAGCAGTGAAATAGCGGGGCGCAGCACAGATACGCAGTATTTT.

The chain recombines TRBV5-1 with TRBJ2-7, with 10 nucleotides matching TRBD1. Germline CDR1 reads SGHRS; CDR2 reads YFSETQ. V trimming: 7 bases; J trimming: 5 bases; junction bases outside the gene matches: 15. The CDR3 is 16 amino acids. The CDR3: CASANPRQGAQDEQYF. DNA for the CDR3: TGCGCCAGCGCCAACCCGCGACAGGGGGCGCAAGACGAGCAGTACTTC.

This clone came up a few times. The chain is built from TRBV7-8 and TRBJ1-1; 12 positions agree with TRBD1. Germline V CDR1 and CDR2: SGHVS, FQNEAQ. The CDR3 has 15 residues. V dropped 4 bases and J dropped 4; count of bases not matched to a gene: 4. CDR3 sequence reads: CASSWGTGGGTEAFF. The DNA for the CDR3 is TGTGCCAGCAGCTGGGGGACAGGGGGCGGCACTGAAGCTTTCTTT.

The rearrangement uses TRBV6-5 and TRBJ2-5, with 7 bases fitting TRBD2. V gave up 8 bases and J gave up 5 bases; unmatched junction bases: 11. Germline V gene lookup returns CDR1 MNHEY and CDR2 SVGAGI. The CDR3 totals 14 residues. CDR3 sequence reads: CASWAGVGAETQYF. CDR3 DNA: TGTGCCAGCTGGGCGGGAGTGGGAGCGGAGACCCAGTACTTC.